Listed below are T cell receptor beta chains from one sample, sequenced in a study of CXCR4 blockade with PD-1 therapy in pancreatic cancer. Repertoires were generated with immunoSEQ multiplex PCR, while TCRdb's copy carries only in-frame clones and drops some. Here the sample spans around 1,600 clones, about 38% being singletons. Material for sequencing was tumor tissue. All receptors come from a human donor with pancreatic ductal adenocarcinoma. Each CDR3 is given with its conserved first and last residue. D genes are given only for firm matches. Rows give clone size only sometimes, using once, few, many, or a class for an expanded clone.

clone_size	j_call	cdr3_length	d_call	v_call	cdr3_nt	cdr3_aa
NA	TRBJ2-7	14	TRBD1	TRBV29-1	TGCAGCGTGTCCGGGACAGGGGGGAAATACGAGCAGTACTTC	CSVSGTGGKYEQYF
NA	TRBJ2-5	14	TRBD1	TRBV11-3	TGTGCCAGCAGCTCCGGGACAGGGCTTAGGACCCAGTACTTC	CASSSGTGLRTQYF
few	TRBJ1-2	13	TRBD1	TRBV10-2	TGCGCCAGCAGTGTCCGACAGGGACTTGGCTACACCTTC	CASSVRQGLGYTF
NA	TRBJ2-5	14	NA	TRBV6-1	TGTGCCAGCAGTGAAGGGACTGTTAAAGAGACCCAGTACTTC	CASSEGTVKETQYF
few	TRBJ1-1	15	TRBD1	TRBV6-8	TGTGCCAGTCGACCGACAGGGGGCCCTACCACTGAAGCTTTCTTT	CASRPTGGPTTEAFF
large	TRBJ1-4	15	NA	TRBV6-8	TGTGCCAGCAGTTACACCGGGACAATCAATGAAAAACTGTTTTTT	CASSYTGTINEKLFF
few	TRBJ2-5	11	NA	TRBV6-4	TGTGCCAGCAGGGGGCAAGAGACCCAGTACTTC	CASRGQETQYF
NA	TRBJ2-5	12	NA	TRBV10-3	TGTGCCATCAGTGAGGAACAAGAGACCCAGTACTTC	CAISEEQETQYF
NA	TRBJ1-1	14	NA	TRBV19	TGTGCCAGTAGTATAGTTTGGGGTTCTGCTGAAGCTTTCTTT	CASSIVWGSAEAFF
few	TRBJ1-1	17	TRBD1	TRBV28	TGTGCCAGCAGTTGGTCGACAGGGGGCCGCGGGAACACTGAAGCTTTCTTT	CASSWSTGGRGNTEAFF
large	TRBJ1-1	13	NA	TRBV19	TGTGCCAGTAGTGCTGGACAGTTCTATGAAGCTTTCTTT	CASSAGQFYEAFF
NA	TRBJ1-2	15	NA	TRBV6-8	TGTGCCAGCAGTTACTCTATGGGGCAGGACTATGGCTACACCTTC	CASSYSMGQDYGYTF
NA	TRBJ1-4	14	NA	TRBV14	TGTGCCAGCAGCCAAGTCAGGACCGGTGAAAAACTGTTTTTT	CASSQVRTGEKLFF
NA	TRBJ1-6	14	TRBD1	TRBV11-3	TGTGCCAGCAGCTTAGGGGACAGAAATTCACCCCTCCACTTT	CASSLGDRNSPLHF
medium-sized	TRBJ1-4	14	NA	TRBV11-3	TGTGCCAGCAGCTCCGTGCCAACTAATGAAAAACTGTTTTTT	CASSSVPTNEKLFF
few	TRBJ2-5	12	NA	TRBV2	TGTGCCAGCAGTGAGAGTAGCGCGACCCAGTACTTC	CASSESSATQYF
NA	TRBJ1-1	12	NA	TRBV29-1	TGCAGCGTTGAGGTCAGGGACACTGAAGCTTTCTTT	CSVEVRDTEAFF
NA	TRBJ2-5	15	NA	TRBV15	TGTGCCACCAGCAGATGGTCCGGACAGAAAGAGACCCAGTACTTC	CATSRWSGQKETQYF
medium-sized	TRBJ2-2	17	TRBD1	TRBV11-3	TGTGCCAGCAGCTATTCCCGGGACAGGGGGAACACCGGGGAGCTGTTTTTT	CASSYSRDRGNTGELFF
NA	TRBJ2-3	14	NA	TRBV12-5	TGTGCTAGTGGTCCTGGGGCAGATACAGATACGCAGTATTTT	CASGPGADTDTQYF
NA	TRBJ2-3	16	TRBD2	TRBV19	TGTGCCAGTAGTATCCTCCCTAGCGGAGGATTGGATACGCAGTATTTT	CASSILPSGGLDTQYF
few	TRBJ2-2	16	TRBD1	TRBV9	TGTGCCAGCAGCGTAGGAAGGGGGCTCGTGACCGGGGAGCTGTTTTTT	CASSVGRGLVTGELFF
NA	TRBJ2-1	16	TRBD2	TRBV5-1	TGCGCCAGCAGCCCGGGACTAGCGGGGATGTACAATGAGCAGTTCTTC	CASSPGLAGMYNEQFF
few	TRBJ1-6	16	TRBD1	TRBV11-3	TGTGCCAGCAGCTTAGGCCAGGCAGGGGGTAATTCACCCCTCCACTTT	CASSLGQAGGNSPLHF
once	TRBJ2-5	14	TRBD1	TRBV12-5	TGTGCTAGTGCCTTGGACAGGGGGCCGGAGACCCAGTACTTC	CASALDRGPETQYF
NA	TRBJ2-2	14	NA	TRBV15	TGTGCCACCAGCAGAGACCGGGACACCGGGGAGCTGTTTTTT	CATSRDRDTGELFF
few	TRBJ1-1	14	TRBD1	TRBV30	TGTGCCTGGAGTGTCCTAGGACAGGGGGCTGAAGCTTTCTTT	CAWSVLGQGAEAFF
NA	TRBJ2-1	13	NA	TRBV29-1	TGCAGCGTTGCAGGGCACCTATACAATGAGCAGTTCTTC	CSVAGHLYNEQFF
NA	TRBJ2-7	12	NA	TRBV29-1	TGCAGCGTGGGATCGGGAACCTACGAGCAGTACTTC	CSVGSGTYEQYF
NA	TRBJ2-4	12	NA	TRBV28	TGTGCCAGCAGTTTGGGCTTTAACATTCAGTACTTC	CASSLGFNIQYF
NA	TRBJ1-6	16	NA	TRBV23-1	TGCGCCAGCAGTCAATCGATCGAGGGGCCCCATTCACCCCTCCACTTT	CASSQSIEGPHSPLHF
NA	TRBJ2-2	18	TRBD1	TRBV30	TGTGCCTGGACCCCAAAATTGGGGACAGGGGGCTATGTCGGGGAGCTGTTTTTT	CAWTPKLGTGGYVGELFF
NA	TRBJ1-1	14	NA	TRBV6-8	TGTGCCAGCAGGGAACTAGTCTCCCACACTGAAGCTTTCTTT	CASRELVSHTEAFF
NA	TRBJ2-7	16	NA	TRBV11-3	TGTGCCAGCAGCTTGGCCCCAGGCGGGACCGTCTACGAGCAGTACTTC	CASSLAPGGTVYEQYF
NA	TRBJ1-1	14	NA	TRBV19	TGTGCCAGTAGTCAGGGTTGGTTGAGCACTGAAGCTTTCTTT	CASSQGWLSTEAFF
medium-sized	TRBJ2-1	17	TRBD2	TRBV4-1	TGCGCCAGCAGCCAAGATTGGGCTAGCGGGGGAAACAATGAGCAGTTCTTC	CASSQDWASGGNNEQFF
NA	TRBJ1-4	13	NA	TRBV29-1	TGCAGCGTCCAACGACAGGTTAATGAAAAACTGTTTTTT	CSVQRQVNEKLFF
NA	TRBJ2-3	16	TRBD1	TRBV11-3	TGTGCCAGCACCCATAGTGGACAGGGTAGCACAGATACGCAGTATTTT	CASTHSGQGSTDTQYF
few	TRBJ1-4	14	NA	TRBV11-3	TGTGCCAGCAGCCCCCGGGGGGGGACGGAAAAACTGTTTTTT	CASSPRGGTEKLFF
NA	TRBJ2-2	14	NA	TRBV12-5	TGTGCCAGCACTGGCGGCCTGGGGACCGGGGAGCTGTTTTTT	CASTGGLGTGELFF
few	TRBJ2-5	14	TRBD1	TRBV18	TGTGCCAGCTCCCCCGGGACAGCCCAAGAGACCCAGTACTTC	CASSPGTAQETQYF
few	TRBJ1-5	15	NA	TRBV6-8	TGTGCCAGCATGGGGGGGGCGCGGATACGTCAGCCCCAGCATTTT	CASMGGARIRQPQHF
large	TRBJ2-1	14	NA	TRBV6-8	TGTGCCACCAAAAAAGTACGTCCCTACAATGAGCAGTTCTTC	CATKKVRPYNEQFF
few	TRBJ2-5	16	TRBD2	TRBV6-8	TGTGCCAGCAGTGATGGACTAGCGGACGGCCGAGGGACCCAGTACTTC	CASSDGLADGRGTQYF
NA	TRBJ2-7	14	NA	TRBV30	TGTGCCTGGACCCGGACCGATTTTCTACACGAGCAGTACTTC	CAWTRTDFLHEQYF
medium-sized	TRBJ2-2	16	NA	TRBV12-5	TGTGCCAGCACCCCCGGCGTGGGGGGGAACACCGGGGAGCTGTTTTTT	CASTPGVGGNTGELFF
few	TRBJ2-7	12	NA	TRBV2	TGTGCCAGCAGTCAAGGGTGGGGGGAGCAGTACTTC	CASSQGWGEQYF
NA	TRBJ2-5	13	TRBD1	TRBV30	TGTGCCTGGGTTACAGGGGGCTTGGGGACCCAGTACTTC	CAWVTGGLGTQYF
hyperexpanded	TRBJ1-1	12	NA	TRBV18	TGTGCCAGCAACTTGGGGGGCACTGAAGCTTTCTTT	CASNLGGTEAFF
medium-sized	TRBJ2-7	15	TRBD1	TRBV11-3	TGTGCCAGCAGCTTGGGGGACAGGCTCTCCTACGAGCAGTACTTC	CASSLGDRLSYEQYF
NA	TRBJ2-3	13	TRBD1	TRBV19	TGTGCCAGTTCCTTCGACAGGGTAGATACGCAGTATTTT	CASSFDRVDTQYF
few	TRBJ2-2	15	NA	TRBV5-1	TGCGCCAGCAGCTCCGCGGGACATCACACCGGGGAGCTGTTTTTT	CASSSAGHHTGELFF
NA	TRBJ2-1	12	NA	TRBV6-4	TGTGCCAGCAGACAGGGATTCAATGAGCAGTTCTTC	CASRQGFNEQFF